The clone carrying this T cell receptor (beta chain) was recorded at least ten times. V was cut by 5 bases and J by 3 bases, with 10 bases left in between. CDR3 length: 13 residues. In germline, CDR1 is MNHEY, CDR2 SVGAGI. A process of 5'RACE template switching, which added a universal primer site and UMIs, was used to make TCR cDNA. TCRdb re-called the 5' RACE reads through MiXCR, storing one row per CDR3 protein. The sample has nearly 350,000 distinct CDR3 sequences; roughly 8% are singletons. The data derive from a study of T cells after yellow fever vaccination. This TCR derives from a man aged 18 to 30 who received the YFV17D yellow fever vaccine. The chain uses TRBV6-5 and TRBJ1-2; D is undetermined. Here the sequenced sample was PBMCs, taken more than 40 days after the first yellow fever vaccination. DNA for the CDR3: TGTGCCAGCAGTCTCGACGGAGACTATGGCTACACCTTC. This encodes CASSLDGDYGYTF.